This TCR beta chain was recorded in a study of CD8 T cells in Susac syndrome. Findings and caveats of the study: The study acknowledged a relatively small number of individuals in its TCR sequencing and HLA analysis.

The multiple sclerosis controls consisted of treatment-naive patients with relapsing-remitting disease, either stable or active. TEMRA cells underwent FACS enrichment and CD8+ and CD4+ T cells underwent negative isolation. Notes on this clonotype: The antigen remains unidentified.

Roughly 0.45 to 1 ug RNA was reverse transcribed with random hexamers. The TCR beta CDR3 was amplified by immunoSEQ multiplex PCR across 54 Vbeta, 13 Jbeta. Using its own MiXCR run on the immunoSEQ multiplex PCR reads, TCRdb lists one record per CDR3 protein. This sample carries about 430,000 distinct CDR3 sequences, about 85% of them seen once, and the ten largest clones take 0.09% to 0.15%. Trimming removed 3 bases at V and 4 bases at J, with 11 bases between. CDR3 length: 14 amino acids. CDR1 is KGHDR and CDR2 is SFDVKD in the germline V gene. The chain combines TRBV24-1 with TRBJ1-2; D not resolved. This clonotype originated in a human donor with multiple sclerosis. Sequenced material: CD8+ T cells from PBMCs. Here the CDR3 DNA reads TGTGCCACCAGTGATCCTGCTCGAAGCTATGGCTACACCTTC. It is translated as CATSDPARSYGYTF.